The 27 T cell receptor beta chains listed next were all sequenced from one sample in a study of siplizumab effects on memory and regulatory T cells. The assay was immunoSEQ multiplex PCR, and TCRdb's table has in-frame clones only and misses some. The data contain 85,000 to 95,000 clones, around 94% of them seen just once; the ten biggest clones take up 0.3%. Specimen: non-Treg CD4+ T cells sorted from blood. The receptors here all came from a human donor in good health.

As concerns this clone: Different DNA sequences within this sample yield the same CDR3. The chain recombines TRBV5-1 with TRBJ1-1; D gene ambiguous. CDR3 length: 13 amino acids. Germline CDR1 reads SGHRS; CDR2 reads YFSETQ. The V and J ends lost 0 bases and 1 base respectively, with 4 bases between them. CDR3 region: CASSLDPNTEAFF. The CDR3 bases are TGCGCCAGCAGCTTGGATCCGAACACTGAAGCTTTCTTT.

This chain connects TRBV11-2 to TRBJ2-5; the D gene is possibly TRBD1 (6 bases). The J call may not be correct, given that the DNA end is closer to TRBJ2-7. This CDR3 is built from 14 residues. Germline V lookup: CDR1 SGHAT, CDR2 FQNNGV. CDR3 coding DNA: TGTGCCAGCAGCTTAGGTACAGGGACCTACGAGCAGTACTTC. It translates to CASSLGTGTYEQYF.

The chain uses TRBV7-2 and TRBJ2-7; 9 bases are a match to TRBD1. Unmatched junction bases numbered 10, after V lost 7 bases and J lost 0 bases. The CDR3 consists of 16 residues. Germline lookup yields CDR1 SGHTA and CDR2 FQGNSA. The CDR3 DNA reads TGTGCCAGCAACACCCCGGGACAGGGACCCTCCTACGAGCAGTACTTC. Protein product: CASNTPGQGPSYEQYF.

This clone was picked up a small number of times. The chain has TRBV5-1 and TRBJ2-7; D not certain. Germline V gene sequence: CDR1 SGHRS, CDR2 YFSETQ. Trimming removed 7 bases at V and 4 bases at J, with 12 bases between. The CDR3 extends over 12 amino acids. The CDR3 spells CASEILWYEQYF. The CDR3 DNA reads TGCGCCAGCGAGATCCTCTGGTACGAGCAGTACTTC.

V and J are TRBV9 and TRBJ1-2, with 7 bases fitting TRBD1. J was trimmed by 5 bases and V by 0 bases; bases with no gene match: 1. The germline V gene encodes CDR1 SGDLS and CDR2 YYNGEE. The CDR3 loop spans 13 amino acids. The CDR3 is CASSVEQGYGYTF. The CDR3, as DNA: TGTGCCAGCAGCGTAGAACAGGGGTATGGCTACACCTTC.

The chain combines TRBV7-9 with TRBJ2-7, with TRBD2 identical over 7 bases. CDR1 and CDR2 from the germline V gene are SEHNR and FQNEAQ (reference sequence). The V and J ends lost 2 bases and 2 bases, in that order; junction bases with no gene match: 6. The CDR3 is 15 residues long. CDR3 loop: CASSLRKAGTYEQYF. The CDR3 nucleotides are TGTGCCAGCAGCTTACGAAAAGCGGGGACCTACGAGCAGTACTTC.

The V call is TRBV19, the J call TRBJ2-7; 13 bases match TRBD2. Germline CDR1 LNHDA, CDR2 SQIVND (reference sequence). V was clipped by 6 bases and J by 2 bases; unmatched bases: 1. The CDR3 is 14 residues long. The CDR3 sequence is CASSGLAGAYEQYF. The DNA for the CDR3 is TGTGCCAGTAGCGGACTAGCGGGAGCCTACGAGCAGTACTTC.

This rearrangement joins TRBV7-9 to TRBJ2-6, with unresolved D. The germline V gene has CDR1 SEHNR and CDR2 FQNEAQ (reference sequence). The CDR3 consists of 14 residues. The germline V and J ends were trimmed by 6 bases and 2 bases, with 8 bases remaining between them. CDR3 sequence (DNA): TGTGCCAGCAGACCTATAGCTGGGGCCAACGTCCTGACTTTC. Its translation is CASRPIAGANVLTF.

CDR3 in amino acids: CAWGTDGNTIYF. CDR3 DNA: TGTGCCTGGGGGACAGATGGAAACACCATATATTTT. This chain links TRBV30 with TRBJ1-3; TRBD1 matches at 7 bases. From germline, CDR1 is GTSNPN and CDR2 SVGIG (reference sequence). The CDR3 runs to 12 residues. Trimming removed 5 bases from V and 3 bases from J; junction bases left unmatched: 1. Full variable domain (outside the CDR3, taken from reference TRBV30 and TRBJ1-3): SQTIHQWPATLVQPVGSPLSLECTVEGTSNPNLYWYRQAAGRGLQLLFYSVGIGQISSEVPQNLSASRPQDRQFILSSKKLLLSDSGFYLCAWGTDGNTIYFGEGSWLTVV.

This clone has a single count. The V and J genes are TRBV19 and TRBJ1-6; D gene ambiguous. Germline CDR1 reads LNHDA; CDR2 reads SQIVND (reference sequence). V was cut by 6 bases and J by 6 bases, with 9 bases left in between. The CDR3 has 13 residues. CDR3 in DNA: TGTGCCAGTAGACGGCAGACTAATTCACCCCTCCACTTT. Its translation is CASRRQTNSPLHF.

The chain uses TRBV2 and TRBJ1-1; D not resolved. Looked up from germline, CDR1 is SNHLY and CDR2 is FYNNEI. The CDR3 consists of 14 residues. V lost 5 bases, J lost 7 bases, and 17 bases lay in between. Written as DNA, the CDR3 is TGTGCCAGCAGTCGAGGCCCGGGAACAGTTGAAGCTTTCTTT. Protein: CASSRGPGTVEAFF.

This rearrangement joins TRBV2 to TRBJ2-1, with 8 nucleotides matching TRBD2. V lost 1 base, J lost 8 bases, and 4 bases stayed unmatched. This CDR3 is built from 14 residues. Germline assignment: CDR1 SNHLY and CDR2 FYNNEI. This chain's CDR3 is CASSEGTSIDEQFF. DNA of the CDR3: TGTGCCAGCAGTGAAGGGACTAGCATCGATGAGCAGTTCTTC.

The chain has TRBV18 and TRBJ2-1, with D perhaps matching TRBD2 (6 bases). Germline CDR1 and CDR2: KGHSH and LQKENI. This CDR3 has 15 amino acids. Trimming shortened V by 2 bases and J by 5 bases, and 13 bases separated the two germline ends. The DNA for the CDR3 is TGTGCCAGCTCACCAGCGGGAACCGGGGACAATGAGCAGTTCTTC. Translated: CASSPAGTGDNEQFF.

This chain joins TRBV27 and TRBJ1-1, with D possibly matching TRBD1 (5 bases). V lost 6 bases to trimming and J lost 7 bases, with 9 bases between them. Germline V gives CDR1 MNHEY, CDR2 SMNVEV (reference sequence). The length of the CDR3 is 11 residues. CDR3 DNA: TGTGCCAGCAGGCGGGGGGGTGAAGCTTTCTTT. It translates to CASRRGGEAFF.

The chain employs TRBV23-1 and TRBJ1-2; D not certain. TRBV23-1 is placed among ORFs of uncertain function. The CDR3 is made up of 16 amino acids. V lost 6 bases and J 5 bases, leaving 22 bases between the germline ends. CDR3 residues: CASRRVRRRSAYGYTF. The CDR3, as DNA: TGCGCCAGCAGGAGGGTACGGCGGAGATCGGCGTATGGCTACACCTTC.

The chain has TRBV19 and TRBJ1-5; 7 positions agree with TRBD1. The CDR3 has 14 residues. The germline V gene encodes CDR1 LNHDA and CDR2 SQIVND (reference sequence). J lost 7 bases, V lost 4 bases, and 7 bases had no gene match. CDR3 amino acids: CASSSLQGGQPQHF. CDR3 bases: TGTGCCAGTAGTAGTCTCCAGGGGGGACAGCCCCAGCATTTT.

This rearrangement joins TRBV6-4 to TRBJ1-1, with D possibly TRBD1 on 6 matching bases. The CDR3 extends over 13 amino acids. Trimming stripped 3 bases from V and 4 bases from J, with 9 bases between. CDR1 MRHNA and CDR2 SNTAGT come from the germline V gene. The CDR3, as DNA: TGTGCCAGCAGTGAGGGGGCGGGCACTGAAGCTTTCTTT. Translating it yields CASSEGAGTEAFF.

CDR3 nucleotide sequence: TGCGCCAGCAGACCCACGACAGGGGGTAATCAGCCCCAGCATTTT. It specifies CASRPTTGGNQPQHF. V gene TRBV10-2 combines with J gene TRBJ1-5; 9 nucleotides line up with TRBD1. CDR1 and CDR2 from the germline V gene are WSHSY and SAAADI. The CDR3 has 15 residues. Trimming at V came to 6 bases and at J to 4 bases, leaving 7 bases not matched to a gene.

In DNA, the CDR3 is TGTGCCAGCAAGGCGGGGGGGGGCCCTCAGACCCAGTACTTC. It codes for CASKAGGGPQTQYF. The chain carries TRBV27 and TRBJ2-5; 9 bases line up with TRBD2. The CDR3 extends over 14 amino acids. Germline CDR1 MNHEY, CDR2 SMNVEV (reference sequence). The J segment lost 6 bases and the V segment lost 7 bases, leaving 9 bases of the junction unmatched.

The chain combines TRBV19 with TRBJ1-1; tentatively, D is TRBD1 (5 bases). V lost 3 bases to trimming and J lost 1 base, with 9 bases between them. CDR1 and CDR2 from the germline V gene are LNHDA and SQIVND (reference sequence). The CDR3 spans 14 residues. CDR3 nucleotide sequence: TGTGCCAGTAGTATCGGGGGACGGAACACTGAAGCTTTCTTT. It encodes CASSIGGRNTEAFF.

The rearrangement joins TRBV5-1 to TRBJ1-2, with TRBD1 matching over 7 bases. The CDR3 loop spans 14 amino acids. Per the germline V gene, CDR1 is SGHRS and CDR2 is YFSETQ. V lost 0 bases to trimming and J lost 6 bases; unmatched junction nucleotides: 5. For the CDR3, the DNA is TGCGCCAGCAGCTTGGGGACAGGCCCGGATGGCTACACCTTC. Translated, it gives CASSLGTGPDGYTF.

The V gene is TRBV6-5, the J gene TRBJ1-1; a possible D gene is TRBD1 (5 bases). This CDR3 spans 11 amino acids. Germline lookup yields CDR1 MNHEY and CDR2 SVGAGI. V lost 6 bases, J lost 7 bases, and 9 bases lay in between. CDR3 bases: TGTGCCAGCAGGGACATCCTTGAAGCTTTCTTT. It codes for CASRDILEAFF.

V usage is TRBV29-1 and J usage is TRBJ2-3; 9 positions agree with TRBD1. The germline V gene encodes CDR1 SQVTM and CDR2 ANQGSEA. This CDR3 region has 15 residues. The ends lost 3 bases at V and 3 bases at J; junction bases unmatched: 7. CDR3 DNA sequence: TGCAGCGTTGATGCCGGGACAGGGTGGACAGATACGCAGTATTTT. Protein: CSVDAGTGWTDTQYF.

The chain carries TRBV6-1 and TRBJ2-5; weak D call: TRBD1 (5 bases). The DNA end is more similar to TRBJ2-7, so the J call may be wrong. Germline V CDR1 and CDR2: MNHNS, SASEGT. The CDR3 is 14 residues long. In DNA, the CDR3 is TGTGCCAGCAGCCGAGGCCTAGGGGTCTACGAGCAGTACTTC. As protein: CASSRGLGVYEQYF.

Only one count was recorded for this clone. This rearrangement joins TRBV19 to TRBJ1-3; possibly TRBD1 for D (6 bases). The CDR3 extends over 15 amino acids. The V gene's germline CDR1 is LNHDA and CDR2 SQIVND (reference sequence). V was pared by 3 bases and J by 2 bases, with 11 bases between. The DNA for the CDR3 is TGTGCCAGTAGTATCGATTCAGGGGCTGGAAACACCATATATTTT. Translated, it gives CASSIDSGAGNTIYF.

This chain joins TRBV27 and TRBJ2-7, with 8 bases lining up with TRBD2. Germline CDR1 and CDR2: MNHEY and SMNVEV (reference sequence). The V segment lost 5 bases and the J segment 4 bases; nucleotides outside the gene matches: 10. CDR3 length equals 15 residues. CDR3 amino acids: CASSPVRGGLYEQYF. The CDR3, as DNA: TGTGCCAGCAGTCCCGTACGGGGGGGCTTGTACGAGCAGTACTTC.

This chain joins TRBV19 and TRBJ1-1; maybe TRBD1 (6 bases). Germline values: CDR1 LNHDA, CDR2 SQIVND (reference sequence). Trimming took off 0 bases at V and 5 bases at J, with 19 bases between the two ends. CDR3 size: 17 residues. In nucleotides, the CDR3 is TGTGCCAGTAGTATAGATCGCGGACAGCCGCGTCGGACTGAAGCTTTCTTT. As protein: CASSIDRGQPRRTEAFF.